This T cell receptor beta chain was sequenced for a study of neoadjuvant nivolumab and ipilimumab in lung cancer. Profiled with immunoSEQ multiplex PCR; TCRdb holds only in-frame clones, not every one. Of tens of thousands of clones listed, 83% were seen once; the top ten hold 5.1%. Trimming removed 4 bases from V and 2 bases from J; junction bases left unmatched: 5. Germline CDR1 SGDLS, CDR2 YYNGEE. The CDR3 runs 15 residues. The rearrangement joins TRBV9 to TRBJ2-7; 11 nucleotides align to TRBD1. The sequence derives from an adult with non-small cell lung cancer. The sample here was tumor tissue, taken after neoadjuvant nivolumab, alone or with ipilimumab, at or shortly before surgery. The CDR3 region has the DNA TGTGCCAGCAGCCCCTCGGGACAGGGGGCCTACGAGCAGTACTTC. This sequence encodes CASSPSGQGAYEQYF.